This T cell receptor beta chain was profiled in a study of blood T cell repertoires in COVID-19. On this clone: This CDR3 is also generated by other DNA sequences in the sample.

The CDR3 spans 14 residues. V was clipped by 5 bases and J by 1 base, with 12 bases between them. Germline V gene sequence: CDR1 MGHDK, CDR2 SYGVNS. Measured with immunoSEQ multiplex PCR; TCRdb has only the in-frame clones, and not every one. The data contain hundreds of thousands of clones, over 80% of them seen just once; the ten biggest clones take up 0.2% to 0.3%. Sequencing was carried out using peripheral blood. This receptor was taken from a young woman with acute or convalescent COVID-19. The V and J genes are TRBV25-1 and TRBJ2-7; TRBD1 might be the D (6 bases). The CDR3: CASSLTGTSYEQYF. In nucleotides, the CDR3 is TGTGCCAGCAGTCTTACAGGGACATCCTACGAGCAGTACTTC.